The T cell receptor beta chain described here comes from a study of T cell responses to AZD1222 COVID-19 vaccine. The study, taken as a whole, reports: The reported proportion of spike-specific TCRs targeting unmutated variant regions was nearly half. Spike regions recognized by vaccine-associated CD4 TCRs spanned the protein, led by 160-218 and 743-854.

Of note for this clone: Its antigen remains unknown.

CDR1 is SGHAT, CDR2 FQNNGV, per germline. The CDR3 is made up of 12 amino acids. The V end was cut by 4 bases, the J end by 4 bases, with 7 bases between. TCRdb's table, derived via immunoSEQ multiplex PCR, lists solely in-frame clones and lacks some. The sample has about 140,000 clones; more than 80% are singletons. This clonotype was sampled from an adult in good health. The sample was peripheral blood, taken on day 0 of AZD1222 vaccination. The rearrangement links TRBV11-2 to TRBJ1-2; no definite D call. The CDR3 nucleotides read TGTGCCAGCAGCTCACGGGGCTATGGCTACACCTTC. As protein: CASSSRGYGYTF.